Many counts were recorded for the clone carrying this T cell receptor beta chain. The antigen is undetermined. This sample was included in a study of blood T cells in healthy people across ages. General study points: Estimates drawn from one million T cells were deemed to understate diversity.

A second PCR of 7 to 11 cycles used a sample-barcoded 5' primer and a J-beta primer mix. Through a template-switch adaptor with 12 random nucleotides, each cDNA molecule received a tag. In TCRdb, the 5' RACE reads were re-called with MiXCR into one record per CDR3 protein. The table lists 1 million or so distinct CDR3 sequences, around 27% of them singletons. In germline, CDR1 is MDHEN, CDR2 SYDVKM. The CDR3 is 14 amino acids. Trimming stripped 3 bases from V and 6 bases from J, with 15 bases between. These data were also filed under a second study, of T cells of mothers and their children. That work states: In each mother, TCR beta CDR3 reads exceeded 9.5 million; in each child, they numbered 2.5 million to 3.5 million. The study found slightly higher but non-significant overlap in related versus unrelated mother-child pairs.

The receptor's source is a girl aged 2-10 years in good health. The chain uses TRBV28 and TRBJ2-7; D remains unclear. The sequenced sample consisted of blood. In DNA, the CDR3 is TGTGCCAGCAGTTTTGGCTGGCCCTACGGCGAGCAGTACTTC. Translation gives CASSFGWPYGEQYF.